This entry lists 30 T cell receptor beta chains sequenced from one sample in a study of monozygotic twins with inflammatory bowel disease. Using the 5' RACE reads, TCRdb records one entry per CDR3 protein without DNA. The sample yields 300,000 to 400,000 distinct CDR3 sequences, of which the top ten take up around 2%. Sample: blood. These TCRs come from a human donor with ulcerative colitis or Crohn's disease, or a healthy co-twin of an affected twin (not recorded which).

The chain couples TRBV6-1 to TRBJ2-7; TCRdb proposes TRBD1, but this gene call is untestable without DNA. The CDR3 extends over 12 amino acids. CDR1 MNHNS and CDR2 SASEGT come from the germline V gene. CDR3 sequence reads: CASRADSYEQYF.

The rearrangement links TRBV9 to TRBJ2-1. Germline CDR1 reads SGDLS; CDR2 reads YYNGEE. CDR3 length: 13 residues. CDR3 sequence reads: CASSGLLYNEQFF.

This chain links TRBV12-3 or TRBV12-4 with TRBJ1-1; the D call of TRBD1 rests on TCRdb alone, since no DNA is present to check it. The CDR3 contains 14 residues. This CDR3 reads CASILVGGNTEAFF.

CDR3 sequence: CASSQEGQGLSYGYTF. The V and J genes are TRBV4-1 and TRBJ1-2; TCRdb designates TRBD1, a call that cannot be tested without DNA. In germline, CDR1 is MGHRA, CDR2 YSYEKL. The CDR3 runs 16 residues.

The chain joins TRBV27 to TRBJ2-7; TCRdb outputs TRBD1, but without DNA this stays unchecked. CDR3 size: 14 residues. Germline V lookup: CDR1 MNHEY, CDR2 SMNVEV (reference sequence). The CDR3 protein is CASSLKPLSGEQYF.

CDR3 sequence: CASRPGHKDGGYTF. The chain couples TRBV5-1 to TRBJ1-2; TCRdb designates TRBD1, a call that cannot be tested without DNA. Germline CDR1 reads SGHRS; CDR2 reads YFSETQ. The CDR3 consists of 14 residues.

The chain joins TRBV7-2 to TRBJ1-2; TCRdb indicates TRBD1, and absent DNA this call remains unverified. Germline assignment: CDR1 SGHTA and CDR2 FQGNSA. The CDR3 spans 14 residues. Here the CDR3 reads CASSSPGTVYGYTF.

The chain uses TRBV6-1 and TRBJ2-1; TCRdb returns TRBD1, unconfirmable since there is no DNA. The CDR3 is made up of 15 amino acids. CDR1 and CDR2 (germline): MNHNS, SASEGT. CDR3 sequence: CASRGATSSYNEQFF.

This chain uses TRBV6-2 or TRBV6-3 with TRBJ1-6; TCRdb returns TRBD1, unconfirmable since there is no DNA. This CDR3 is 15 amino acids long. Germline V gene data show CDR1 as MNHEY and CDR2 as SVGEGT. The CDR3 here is CASSYLGQSNSPLHF.

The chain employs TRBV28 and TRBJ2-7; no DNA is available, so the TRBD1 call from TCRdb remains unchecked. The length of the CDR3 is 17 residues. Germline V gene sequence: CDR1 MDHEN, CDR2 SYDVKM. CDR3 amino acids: CASSLTWRGPPTYEQYF.

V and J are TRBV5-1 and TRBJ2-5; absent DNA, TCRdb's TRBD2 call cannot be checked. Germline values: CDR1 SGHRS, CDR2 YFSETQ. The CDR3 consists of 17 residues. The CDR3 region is CASSSGLAGALQETQYF.

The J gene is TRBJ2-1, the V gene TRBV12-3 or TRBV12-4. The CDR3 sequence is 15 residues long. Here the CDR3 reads CASSFELSSYNEQFF.

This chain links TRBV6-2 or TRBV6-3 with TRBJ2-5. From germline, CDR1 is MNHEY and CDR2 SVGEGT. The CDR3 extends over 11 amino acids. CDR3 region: CASSYAETQYF.

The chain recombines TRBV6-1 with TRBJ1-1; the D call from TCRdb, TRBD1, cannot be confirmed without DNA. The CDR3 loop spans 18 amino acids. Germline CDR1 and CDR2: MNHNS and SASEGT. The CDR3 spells CASSPLFFGRTGFTEAFF.

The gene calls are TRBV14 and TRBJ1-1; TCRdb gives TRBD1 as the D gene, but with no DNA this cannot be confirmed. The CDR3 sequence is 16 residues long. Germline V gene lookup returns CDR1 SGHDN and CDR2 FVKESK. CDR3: CASSTLSDRKNTEAFF.

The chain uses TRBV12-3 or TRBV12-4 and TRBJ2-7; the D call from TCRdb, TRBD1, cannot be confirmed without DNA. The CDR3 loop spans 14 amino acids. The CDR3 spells CASSLPGVSYEQYF.

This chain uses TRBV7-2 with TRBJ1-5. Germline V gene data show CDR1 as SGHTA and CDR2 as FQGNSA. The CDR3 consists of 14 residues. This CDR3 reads CASSPDNSNQPQHF.

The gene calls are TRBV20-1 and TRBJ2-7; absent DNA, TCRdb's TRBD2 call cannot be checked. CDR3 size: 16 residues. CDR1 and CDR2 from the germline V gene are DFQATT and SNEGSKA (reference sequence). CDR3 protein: CSARWDSGRRPYEQYF.

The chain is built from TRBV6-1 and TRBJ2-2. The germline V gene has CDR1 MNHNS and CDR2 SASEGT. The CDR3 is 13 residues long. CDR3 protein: CASSNRNTGELFF.

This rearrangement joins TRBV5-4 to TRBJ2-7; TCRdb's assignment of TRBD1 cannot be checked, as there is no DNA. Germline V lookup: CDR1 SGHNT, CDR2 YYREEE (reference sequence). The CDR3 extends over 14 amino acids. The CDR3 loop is CASSPPSGQGQQYF.

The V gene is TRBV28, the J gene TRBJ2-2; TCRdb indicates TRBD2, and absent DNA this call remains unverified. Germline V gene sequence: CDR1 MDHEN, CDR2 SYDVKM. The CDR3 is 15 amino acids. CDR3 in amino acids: CASSLLSQEPGELFF.

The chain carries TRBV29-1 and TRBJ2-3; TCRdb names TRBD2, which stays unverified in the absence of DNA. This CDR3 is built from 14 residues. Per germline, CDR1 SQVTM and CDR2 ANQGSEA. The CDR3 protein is CSVEDGSGADTQYF.

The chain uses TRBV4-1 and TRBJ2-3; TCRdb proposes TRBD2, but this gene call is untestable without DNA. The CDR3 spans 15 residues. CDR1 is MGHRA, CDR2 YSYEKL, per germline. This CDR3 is CASSQEARGGDTQYF.

The CDR3: CASSQDLTGYYYEQYF. This chain links TRBV4-1 with TRBJ2-7; TCRdb's D call, TRBD1, is unchecked because there is no DNA. Germline V gene data show CDR1 as MGHRA and CDR2 as YSYEKL. The CDR3 length is 16 residues.

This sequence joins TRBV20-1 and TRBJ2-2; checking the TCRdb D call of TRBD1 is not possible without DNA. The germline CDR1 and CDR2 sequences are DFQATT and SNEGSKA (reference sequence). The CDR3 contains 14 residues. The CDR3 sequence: CSARKDNLAGELFF.

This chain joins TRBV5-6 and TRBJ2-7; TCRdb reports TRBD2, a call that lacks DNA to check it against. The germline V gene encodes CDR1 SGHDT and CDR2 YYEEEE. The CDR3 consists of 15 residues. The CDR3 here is CASSLASSGTYEQYF.

The CDR3 reads CASSPVTGFSTGELFF. The V call is TRBV18, the J call TRBJ2-2; TCRdb proposes TRBD1, but this gene call is untestable without DNA. The germline V gene encodes CDR1 KGHSH and CDR2 LQKENI. This CDR3 region has 16 residues.

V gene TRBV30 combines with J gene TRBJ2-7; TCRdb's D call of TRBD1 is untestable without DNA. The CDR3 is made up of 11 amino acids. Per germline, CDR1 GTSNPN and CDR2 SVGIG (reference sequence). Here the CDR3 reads CAWGTDYEQYF.

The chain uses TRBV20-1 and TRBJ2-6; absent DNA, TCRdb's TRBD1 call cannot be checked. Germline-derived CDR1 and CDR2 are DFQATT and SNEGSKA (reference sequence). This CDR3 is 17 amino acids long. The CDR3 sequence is CSATQTGGLSGANVLTF.

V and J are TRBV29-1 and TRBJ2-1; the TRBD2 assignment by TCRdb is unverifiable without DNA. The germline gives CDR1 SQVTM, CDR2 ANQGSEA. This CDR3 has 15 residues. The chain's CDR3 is CSVLLAVGSYNEQFF.